Listed below are T cell receptor beta chains from one sample, sequenced in a study of blood T cell repertoires in COVID-19. This table comes from immunoSEQ multiplex PCR, and its TCRdb copy is limited to in-frame clones, with some not included. The table lists approximately 170,000 clones, roughly 83% of them singletons, with roughly 4.5% in the top ten. Sequencing input: PBMCs or T cells enriched from blood (not recorded which). The source is a woman aged 45-65 years who had recovered from COVID-19. Both conserved end residues are part of each CDR3. A D gene is named only where the DNA matches it firmly. Clone size appears in some rows only: once, few, many, or a class for an expanded clone.

D gene	V gene	J gene	clone size	CDR3 DNA	CDR3 protein
TRBD1	TRBV5-6	TRBJ1-2	NA	TGTGCCAGCAGCTTGGAGGGACAGGGGAGAACTAACTATGGCTACACCTTC	CASSLEGQGRTNYGYTF
TRBD1	TRBV9	TRBJ1-1	NA	TGTGCCAGCAGCGCGACAGGGGCTGAAGCTTTCTTT	CASSATGAEAFF
NA	TRBV10-1	TRBJ1-5	NA	TGCGCCAGCAGGCACTCGGCGGGTACTAATCAGCCCCAGCATTTT	CASRHSAGTNQPQHF
NA	TRBV7-9	TRBJ2-3	NA	TGTGCCAGCAGCGGAGGGACGGCCCGCCCCACACAAGATACGCAGTATTTT	CASSGGTARPTQDTQYF
NA	TRBV5-1	TRBJ1-1	NA	TGCGCCAGCAGAGGATCAGGTTATGAAGCTTTCTTT	CASRGSGYEAFF
NA	TRBV29-1	TRBJ1-1	NA	TGCAGCTCCGCCGGGGGGGTGAACACTGAAGCTTTCTTT	CSSAGGVNTEAFF
TRBD1	TRBV28	TRBJ1-6	few	TGTGCCAGCCACCTACCTACAGGGGGCGGTGGACCCCTCCACTTT	CASHLPTGGGGPLHF
NA	TRBV3-1/TRBV3-2	TRBJ1-5	NA	TGTGCCAGCAGCTTTTCGAAGACAGCCGAACAGCCCCAGCATTTT	CASSFSKTAEQPQHF
TRBD2	TRBV24-1	TRBJ2-3	NA	TGTGCCACCAGTGCGGCGGGGGGGCAATATACGCAGTATTTT	CATSAAGGQYTQYF
NA	TRBV11-2	TRBJ2-1	NA	TGTGCCAGCAGCAACGGACTAAACAATGAGCAGTTCTTC	CASSNGLNNEQFF
NA	TRBV11-3	TRBJ2-1	NA	TGTGCCAGCAGCTCGACTATCAATGAGCAGTTCTTC	CASSSTINEQFF
NA	TRBV12-5	TRBJ1-1	NA	TGTGCTAGTGGTCCCTTATGGGGGGAAACTGAAGCTTTCTTT	CASGPLWGETEAFF
NA	TRBV19	TRBJ2-5	NA	TGTGCCAGTCAACCTGCGGGGATCCAAGAGACCCAGTACTTC	CASQPAGIQETQYF
NA	TRBV27	TRBJ2-3	NA	TGTGCCAGCACCCAAAGGCGGACTAGCACAGATACGCAGTATTTT	CASTQRRTSTDTQYF
NA	TRBV14	TRBJ2-1	NA	TGTGCCAGCAGCCAAGATGCGCTGAGCTCCTACAATGAGCAGTTCTTC	CASSQDALSSYNEQFF
NA	TRBV11-2	TRBJ1-2	few	TGTGCCAGCAGCCCGGCGGGCCGAGGCTACACCTTC	CASSPAGRGYTF
NA	TRBV18	TRBJ1-2	NA	TGTGCCAGCTCACCACTTAACCTTAAAAAGGGGGACCCGGACTATGGCTACACCTTC	CASSPLNLKKGDPDYGYTF
NA	TRBV11-3	TRBJ2-1	NA	TGTGCCAGCAGCGCCGAGGAGGGCCTCGCTTACAATGAGCAGTTCTTC	CASSAEEGLAYNEQFF
NA	TRBV12-1	TRBJ1-1	NA	TGTGCCAGCAGCGTACGAGACACCGGGCCGGGACAGGGTGAAGCTTTCTTT	CASSVRDTGPGQGEAFF
TRBD1	TRBV19	TRBJ2-1	NA	TGTGCCAGTAGTATAGCGAGGGGGCTCGTCAATGAGCAGTTCTTC	CASSIARGLVNEQFF
NA	TRBV28	TRBJ1-6	NA	TGTGCCAGCAGTTTGGCATTGAATTCACCCCTCCACTTT	CASSLALNSPLHF
NA	TRBV4-3	TRBJ1-1	once	TGCGCCAGCAGCCAAGAGGCGGCCACTGAAGCTTTCTTT	CASSQEAATEAFF
NA	TRBV6-5	TRBJ1-2	NA	TGTGCCAGCAGTTCTCCCGCAGGCAAGACCAACTATGGCTACACCTTC	CASSSPAGKTNYGYTF
TRBD2	TRBV15	TRBJ2-2	once	TGTGCCACCAGCTCAGGCTGGCGGCGGGAGGAACGTACCGGGGAGCTGTTTTTT	CATSSGWRREERTGELFF
TRBD1	TRBV27	TRBJ1-2	NA	TGTGCCAGCAGAATAGGACAGGGCTATGGCTACACCTTC	CASRIGQGYGYTF
NA	TRBV5-1	TRBJ1-1	NA	TGCGCCAGCAGCATTGAGTCTGAAGCTTTCTTT	CASSIESEAFF
TRBD1	TRBV4-3	TRBJ1-4	NA	TGCGCCAGCAGCCAGAGACTTCCCGGGACAGGGGATGAAAAACTGTTTTTT	CASSQRLPGTGDEKLFF
NA	TRBV19	TRBJ2-3	once	TGTGCCACCCGATTCCCAGGGTCGGGCACAGATACGCAGTATTTT	CATRFPGSGTDTQYF
TRBD1	TRBV19	TRBJ1-2	few	TGTGCCAGTAGAAAAACGACAGGGGCTAACTATGGCTACACCTTC	CASRKTTGANYGYTF
NA	TRBV7-9	TRBJ2-5	NA	TGTGCCAGCAGCTTAGGCATGGGCGAGTTAAGAGAGACCCAGTACTTC	CASSLGMGELRETQYF
NA	TRBV12-3/TRBV12-4	TRBJ2-3	NA	TGTGCCAGCAGTTTACAGGCTGGAGATACGCAGTATTTT	CASSLQAGDTQYF
TRBD2	TRBV10-1	TRBJ2-1	NA	TGCGCCAGCAGTCTCTTAGCGGGCAAGGGCGAGCAGTTCTTC	CASSLLAGKGEQFF
NA	TRBV29-1	TRBJ2-3	few	TGCAGCGTTGAAGCAAGCACAGATACGCAGTATTTT	CSVEASTDTQYF
NA	TRBV9	TRBJ2-3	few	TGTGCCAGCAGCGTAGCTACGAGAGGGTGGGCAGGCACAGATACGCAGTATTTT	CASSVATRGWAGTDTQYF
NA	TRBV6-1	TRBJ1-2	few	TGTGCCAGCAGTGAAAATTTGTCGGGAGGCTACACCTTC	CASSENLSGGYTF
NA	TRBV27	TRBJ1-1	once	TGTGCCAGCAGTTTCTGGGGGGGCAGGACTGAAGCTTTCTTT	CASSFWGGRTEAFF
NA	TRBV28	TRBJ2-5	NA	TGTGCCAGCAGGGTGGGCGGGCCCTTAGGGACCCAGTACTTC	CASRVGGPLGTQYF
NA	TRBV5-6	TRBJ2-6	NA	TGTGCCAGCAGCGATACTCGCTCTGGGGCCAACGTCCTGACTTTC	CASSDTRSGANVLTF
NA	TRBV6-8	TRBJ1-2	NA	TGTGCCAGCAGTTACGAGAGGGGGACACCGACCTTC	CASSYERGTPTF
TRBD1	TRBV18	TRBJ1-1	once	TGTGCCAGCTCAACGGGACAGGGAATCACTGAAGCTTTCTTT	CASSTGQGITEAFF
TRBD2	TRBV10-1	TRBJ2-1	NA	TGCGCCAGCAGTGAGTCGAGTGGACTAGCGGGAGGTAATTATAATGAGCAGTTCTTC	CASSESSGLAGGNYNEQFF
TRBD1	TRBV9	TRBJ1-1	NA	TGTGCCAGCAGCGCATTAGGGGGCTCTGAAGCTTTCTTT	CASSALGGSEAFF
NA	TRBV7-9	TRBJ2-1	NA	TGTGCCAGCAGCTTATGGGGCTATGAGCAGTTCTTC	CASSLWGYEQFF
NA	TRBV28	TRBJ1-1	NA	TGTGCCAGCAGTTCAGGCAGCACTGAAGCTTTCTTT	CASSSGSTEAFF
TRBD2	TRBV9	TRBJ2-5	NA	TGTGCCAGCAGCGTAGCTAGCGGGGGGGCCCGAGAGACCCAGTACTTC	CASSVASGGARETQYF